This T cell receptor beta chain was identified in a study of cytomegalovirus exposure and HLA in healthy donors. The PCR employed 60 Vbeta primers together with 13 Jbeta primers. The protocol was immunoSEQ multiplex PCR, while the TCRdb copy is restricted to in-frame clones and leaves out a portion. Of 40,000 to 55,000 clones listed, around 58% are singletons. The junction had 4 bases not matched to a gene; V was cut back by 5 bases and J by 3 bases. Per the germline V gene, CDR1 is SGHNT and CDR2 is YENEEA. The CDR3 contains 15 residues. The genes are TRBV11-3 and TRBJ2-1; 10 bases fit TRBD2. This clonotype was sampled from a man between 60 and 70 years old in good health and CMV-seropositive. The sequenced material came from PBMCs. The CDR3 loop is CASSAEREGYNEQFF. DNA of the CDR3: TGTGCCAGCAGCGCAGAGCGGGAGGGCTACAATGAGCAGTTCTTC.